Listed below are T cell receptor beta chains from one sample, sequenced in a study of blood T cell repertoires in COVID-19. This table comes from immunoSEQ multiplex PCR, and its TCRdb copy is limited to in-frame clones, with some not included. Among roughly 150,000 clones listed, about 80% were seen once. Sequencing input: peripheral blood. The receptors here all came from a human donor in a cohort sampled during active COVID-19. Each CDR3 is given with its conserved first and last residue. The D gene is left open where the match is weak. Clone size is stated in some rows and not others, as once, few, many or a class when expanded.

V	size	D	J	CDR3
TRBV3-1/TRBV3-2	few	-	TRBJ1-1	CASSQGVGATEAFF
TRBV11-2	-	TRBD2	TRBJ2-5	CASSLGASGALYQETQYF
TRBV3-1/TRBV3-2	-	TRBD1	TRBJ1-4	CASSPRDRGSEKLFF
TRBV3-1/TRBV3-2	-	TRBD1	TRBJ2-5	CASSQDSRTGVETQYF
TRBV6-5	-	-	TRBJ1-1	CASTVELSIHEAFF
TRBV6-5	-	-	TRBJ2-3	CASSTDPGQSDTQYF
TRBV4-2	-	TRBD2	TRBJ2-3	CASSQVSPTSGGRLRTDTQYF
TRBV21-1	few	-	TRBJ2-1	CASRAGCYNEQFF
TRBV11-2	-	-	TRBJ1-2	CASSAKGTGPYGYTF
TRBV28	-	TRBD1	TRBJ1-5	CASNTAGGNQPQHF
TRBV2	-	-	TRBJ1-1	CASSRYEGPTEAFF
TRBV19	-	-	TRBJ2-5	CASSATGTPWETQYF
TRBV11-2	-	-	TRBJ1-6	CASSLGTGVSYNSPLHF
TRBV11-1	-	-	TRBJ2-7	CASSQDYSGYEQYF
TRBV6-5	medium-sized	-	TRBJ2-5	CASSYGEEGLQETQYF
TRBV5-1	once	TRBD1	TRBJ1-2	CASSLEGAGNGYTF
TRBV6-5	-	TRBD1	TRBJ1-3	CASAGTGVNTIYF
TRBV27	few	-	TRBJ2-2	CASSPMNTGELFF